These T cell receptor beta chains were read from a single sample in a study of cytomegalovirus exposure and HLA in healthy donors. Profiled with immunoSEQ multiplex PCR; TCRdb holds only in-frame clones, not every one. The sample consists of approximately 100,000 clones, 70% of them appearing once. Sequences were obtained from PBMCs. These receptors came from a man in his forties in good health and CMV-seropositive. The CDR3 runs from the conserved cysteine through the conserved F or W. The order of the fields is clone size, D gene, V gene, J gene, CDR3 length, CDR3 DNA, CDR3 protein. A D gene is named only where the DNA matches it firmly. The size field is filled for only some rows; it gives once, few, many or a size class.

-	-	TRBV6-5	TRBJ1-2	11	TGTGCCAGCATGGGCGGGGAGGGCTACACCTTC	CASMGGEGYTF
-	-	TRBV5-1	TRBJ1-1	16	TGCGCCAGCAGCCCCCTTGGCTTTATCCAAAATACTGAAGCTTTCTTT	CASSPLGFIQNTEAFF
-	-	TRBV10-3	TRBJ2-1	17	TGTGCCATCAGTGAGTCCTCCGGACAGTTGGGATACAATGAGCAGTTCTTC	CAISESSGQLGYNEQFF
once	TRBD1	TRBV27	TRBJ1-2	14	TGTGCCAGCAGTTTTTTACAGGGGGCTCGAGGCTACACCTTC	CASSFLQGARGYTF
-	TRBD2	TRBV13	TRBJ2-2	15	TGTGCCAGCAGCTCCGGACTAGCGGACACCGGGGAGCTGTTTTTT	CASSSGLADTGELFF
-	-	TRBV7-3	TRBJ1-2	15	TGTGCCAGCAGCCCAGGGGCGGGAGCTAACTATGGCTACACCTTC	CASSPGAGANYGYTF
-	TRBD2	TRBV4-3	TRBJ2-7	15	TGCGCCAGCAGCCAAGGACTAGCGGTATCCTACGAGCAGTACTTC	CASSQGLAVSYEQYF
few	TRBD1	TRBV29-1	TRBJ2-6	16	TGCAGCGTTGAAATTAACAGGGGCCCTGGGGCCAACGTCCTGACTTTC	CSVEINRGPGANVLTF
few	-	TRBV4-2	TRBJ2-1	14	TGTGCCAGCAGCCAAGAGTCCGGGGACAATGAGCAGTTCTTC	CASSQESGDNEQFF
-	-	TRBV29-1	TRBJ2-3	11	TGCAGCGCTACAGGTTGGGATACGCAGTATTTT	CSATGWDTQYF
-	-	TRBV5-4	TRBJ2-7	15	TGTGCCAGCAGCTTGGCTTTGGGGGACTTTTACGAGCAGTACTTC	CASSLALGDFYEQYF
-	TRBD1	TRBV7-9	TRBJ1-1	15	TGTGCCAGCAGACATACCCGGGACAGCAACACTGAAGCTTTCTTT	CASRHTRDSNTEAFF
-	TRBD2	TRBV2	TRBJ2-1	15	TGTGCCAGCAGAAGGGGACTAGCGGAATACAATGAGCAGTTCTTC	CASRRGLAEYNEQFF
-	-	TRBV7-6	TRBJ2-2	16	TGTGCCAGCAGCTTCGGGCCAGAGGGCCGAACCGGGGAGCTGTTTTTT	CASSFGPEGRTGELFF
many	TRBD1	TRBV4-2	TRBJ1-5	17	TGTGCCAGCAGCCAAGAGGCAATGGGACAGGGCGGTCAGCCCCAGCATTTT	CASSQEAMGQGGQPQHF
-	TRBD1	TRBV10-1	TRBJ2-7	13	TGCGCCAGCAGTCAGGGGGAAGGCTACGAGCAGTACTTC	CASSQGEGYEQYF
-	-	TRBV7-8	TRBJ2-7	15	TGTGCCAGCAGCCCATTAGACAGGACAAGATTCGAGCAGTACTTC	CASSPLDRTRFEQYF
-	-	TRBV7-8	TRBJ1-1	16	TGTGCCAGCAGCTTATCCTCAGGGGAAATGATCCCTGAAGCTTTCTTT	CASSLSSGEMIPEAFF
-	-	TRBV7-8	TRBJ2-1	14	TGTGCCAGCAGCTTAGCGTGGTCAGACTGGGAGCAGTTCTTC	CASSLAWSDWEQFF
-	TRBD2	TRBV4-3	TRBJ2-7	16	TGCGCCAGCAGCCAAGATACTAGCGGGACCTCCTACGAGCAGTACTTC	CASSQDTSGTSYEQYF
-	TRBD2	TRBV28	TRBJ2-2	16	TGTGCCAGCAGTCCGCCGGGACTAGCTGTGGGCGGGGAGCTGTTTTTT	CASSPPGLAVGGELFF
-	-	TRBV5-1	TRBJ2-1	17	TGCGCCAGCAGCTTGGTCCCAGGACTAACTTCCTACAATGAGCAGTTCTTC	CASSLVPGLTSYNEQFF
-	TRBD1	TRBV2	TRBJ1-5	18	TGTGCCAGCAGTAAAAGGGGTCAGGGGGCGTTGAGCAATCAGCCCCAGCATTTT	CASSKRGQGALSNQPQHF
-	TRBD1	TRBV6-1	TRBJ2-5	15	TGTGCCAGCAGTGGGGACAGGGGCGGCCCCGAGACCCAGTACTTC	CASSGDRGGPETQYF
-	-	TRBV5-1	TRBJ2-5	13	TGCGCCAGCAGCTTGGCCTTTCAAGAGACCCAGTACTTC	CASSLAFQETQYF
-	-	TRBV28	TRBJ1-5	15	TGTGCCAGCAGTTTGAATTCTGGCCCCAATCAGCCCCAGCATTTT	CASSLNSGPNQPQHF
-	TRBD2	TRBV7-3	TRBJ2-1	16	TGTGCCAGCAGCTTAACGGGACTAGCGGGAGTGGCGGAGCAGTTCTTC	CASSLTGLAGVAEQFF
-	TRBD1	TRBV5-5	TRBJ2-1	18	TGTGCCAGCAGCCCGCTCGACAGGGTTTCGGTACGTTACAATGAGCAGTTCTTC	CASSPLDRVSVRYNEQFF
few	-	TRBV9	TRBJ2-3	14	TGTGCCAGCTCCAGGGGGGCGAACACAGATACGCAGTATTTT	CASSRGANTDTQYF
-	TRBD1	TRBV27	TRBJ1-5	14	TGTGCCAGCAGGCTAACAGGGGTCCATCAGCCCCAGCATTTT	CASRLTGVHQPQHF
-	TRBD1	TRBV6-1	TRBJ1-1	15	TGTGCCAGCACTACAGGGGACCTAGGAAGGACTGAAGCTTTCTTT	CASTTGDLGRTEAFF
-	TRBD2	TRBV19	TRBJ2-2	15	TGTGCCAGTAGTATAGGCGGGAGGGGCACCGGGGAGCTGTTTTTT	CASSIGGRGTGELFF
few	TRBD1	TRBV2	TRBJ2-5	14	TGTGCCGGGTCCGGGACAGCCATCCAAGAGACCCAGTACTTC	CAGSGTAIQETQYF
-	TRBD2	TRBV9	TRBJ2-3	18	TGTGCCAGCAGCGAAGAGCAACTAGCGGGCTCTAGCACAGATACGCAGTATTTT	CASSEEQLAGSSTDTQYF
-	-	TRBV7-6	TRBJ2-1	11	TGTGCCATCATAAGGAGGAATGAGCAGTTCTTC	CAIIRRNEQFF
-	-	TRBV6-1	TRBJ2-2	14	TGTGCCAGCAGACCAGTTGCGAACACCGGGGAGCTGTTTTTT	CASRPVANTGELFF
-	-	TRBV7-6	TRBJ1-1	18	TGTGCCAGCCCTAGCTTAGGTGGGGTGGGAAACATGAACACTGAAGCTTTCTTT	CASPSLGGVGNMNTEAFF
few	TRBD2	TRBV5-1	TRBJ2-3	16	TGCGCCAGCAGCTTGGGAGCGGGAGTACTATTGGATACGCAGTATTTT	CASSLGAGVLLDTQYF
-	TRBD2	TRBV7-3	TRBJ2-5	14	TGTGCCAGCAGCTTAAACGGCGGGAGTGAGACCCAGTACTTC	CASSLNGGSETQYF
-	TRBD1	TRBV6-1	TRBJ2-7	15	TGTGCCAGCAGTGCCCAGAAAGGACAGGGCTACGAGCAGTACTTC	CASSAQKGQGYEQYF
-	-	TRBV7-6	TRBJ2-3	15	TGTGCCAGCAGCTTAGAGGGACAATACACAGATACGCAGTATTTT	CASSLEGQYTDTQYF
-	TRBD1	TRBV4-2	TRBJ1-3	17	TGTGCCAGCAGCCTCGAGGACAGGGGGCTGGCTGGAAACACCATATATTTT	CASSLEDRGLAGNTIYF
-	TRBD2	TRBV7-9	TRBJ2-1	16	TGTGCCAGCAGCCCCGAGGGTAGCGGGAGGGGAAATGAGCAGTTCTTC	CASSPEGSGRGNEQFF
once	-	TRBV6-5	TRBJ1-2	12	TGTGCCAGCAGTCTGGACATGGGTGGCTACACCTTC	CASSLDMGGYTF
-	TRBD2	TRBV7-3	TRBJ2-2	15	TGTGCCAGCAGCCCGGGACTAGGGGGCACCGGGGAGCTGTTTTTT	CASSPGLGGTGELFF
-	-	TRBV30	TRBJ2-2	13	TGTGCGACCGGAGGGGCGAACACCGGGGAGCTGTTTTTT	CATGGANTGELFF
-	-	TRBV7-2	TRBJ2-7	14	TGTGCCAGCAGCCGCGGGACTCAAGGTTACGAGCAGTACTTC	CASSRGTQGYEQYF
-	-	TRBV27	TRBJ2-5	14	TGTGCCAGCAGTTTGTCGAGAAACCAAGAGACCCAGTACTTC	CASSLSRNQETQYF
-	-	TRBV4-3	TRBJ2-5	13	TGCGCCAGCAGCCAAATAGGGGATGAGATCCAGTACTTC	CASSQIGDEIQYF
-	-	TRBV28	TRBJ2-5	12	TGTGCCAGCAGGGAGGGCCAAGAGACCCAGTACTTC	CASREGQETQYF
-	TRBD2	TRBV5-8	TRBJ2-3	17	TGTGCCAGCAGCTTGGGGACTAGCGGGAGTAAAGTGAATACGCAGTATTTT	CASSLGTSGSKVNTQYF
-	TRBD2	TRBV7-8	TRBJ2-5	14	TGTGCCAGCAGCGGACTAGCGGGAGGAGAGACCCAGTACTTC	CASSGLAGGETQYF